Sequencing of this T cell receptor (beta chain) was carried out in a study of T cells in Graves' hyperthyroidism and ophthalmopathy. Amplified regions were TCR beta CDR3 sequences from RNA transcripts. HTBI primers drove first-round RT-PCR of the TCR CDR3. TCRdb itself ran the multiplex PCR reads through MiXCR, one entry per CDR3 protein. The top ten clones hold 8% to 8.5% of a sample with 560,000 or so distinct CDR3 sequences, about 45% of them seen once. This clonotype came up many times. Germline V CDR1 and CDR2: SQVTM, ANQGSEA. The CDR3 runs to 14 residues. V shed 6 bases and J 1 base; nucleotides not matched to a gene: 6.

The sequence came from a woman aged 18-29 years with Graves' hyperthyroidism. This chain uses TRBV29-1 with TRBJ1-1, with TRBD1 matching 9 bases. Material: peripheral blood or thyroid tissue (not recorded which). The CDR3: CSVGRTGANTEAFF. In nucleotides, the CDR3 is TGCAGCGTGGGAAGGACAGGGGCGAACACTGAAGCTTTCTTT.